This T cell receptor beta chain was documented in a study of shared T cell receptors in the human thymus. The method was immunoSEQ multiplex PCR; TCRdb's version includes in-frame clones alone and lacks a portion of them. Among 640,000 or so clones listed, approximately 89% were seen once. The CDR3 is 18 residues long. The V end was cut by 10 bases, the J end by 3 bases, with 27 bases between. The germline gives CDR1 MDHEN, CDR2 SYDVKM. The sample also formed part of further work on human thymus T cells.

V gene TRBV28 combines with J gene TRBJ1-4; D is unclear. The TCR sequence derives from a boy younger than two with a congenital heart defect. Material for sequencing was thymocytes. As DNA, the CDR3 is TGTGCCACCAAGCAACCGACTAGGGCGAGGGTTCCTAATGAAAAACTGTTTTTT. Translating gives CATKQPTRARVPNEKLFF.